What follows are 7 T cell receptor beta chains derived from one specimen sequenced in a study of blood T cell repertoires in COVID-19. Here immunoSEQ multiplex PCR was the method, and the copy in TCRdb shows in-frame clones only, minus some. The sample includes approximately 170,000 clones, approximately 85% of them seen just once. Sequenced: peripheral blood. These TCRs come from a man at least 80 years old with COVID-19, enrolled during active disease.

This chain connects TRBV27 to TRBJ1-5, with TRBD1 as a possible D gene (5 bases). The CDR3 extends over 15 amino acids. V lost 5 bases and J 0 bases, leaving 11 bases between the germline ends. Germline loops: CDR1 MNHEY, CDR2 SMNVEV (reference sequence). CDR3 in DNA: TGTGCCAGCAGTATTGACAGAGCTAGCAATCAGCCCCAGCATTTT. This sequence encodes CASSIDRASNQPQHF.

V usage is TRBV19 and J usage is TRBJ2-7; no firm D call. Germline V lookup: CDR1 LNHDA, CDR2 SQIVND (reference sequence). V was clipped by 1 base and J by 3 bases, with 10 bases between them. This CDR3 has 14 residues. Here the CDR3 DNA reads TGTGCCAGTAGTATAGGTTACGGTTTCTACGAGCAGTACTTC. The encoded protein is CASSIGYGFYEQYF.

This CDR3 reads CASSQDLWGFGNTIYF. Written as DNA, the CDR3 is TGTGCCAGCAGCCAAGATCTTTGGGGCTTCGGAAACACCATATATTTT. This chain uses TRBV3-1 (or the pseudogene TRBV3-2) with TRBJ1-3, with D possibly matching TRBD1 (5 bases). Deletions cut 0 bases from V and 4 bases from J, with 13 bases between. The CDR3 loop spans 16 amino acids. Germline loops: CDR1 LGHDT, CDR2 YNNKEL (reference sequence).

This clone was seen only a few times. The chain is built from TRBV5-1 and TRBJ1-1; D is uncertain. The V end was cut by 0 bases, the J end by 5 bases, with 14 bases between. The germline gives CDR1 SGHRS, CDR2 YFSETQ. The CDR3 extends over 15 amino acids. This CDR3 is CASSLAAEGRTEAFF. The CDR3 DNA sequence: TGCGCCAGCAGCTTGGCCGCGGAGGGAAGAACTGAAGCTTTCTTT.

This chain uses TRBV19 with TRBJ2-2; D ambiguous. Germline V gene sequence: CDR1 LNHDA, CDR2 SQIVND (reference sequence). Trimming cost V 1 base and J 1 base, with 4 bases left between them. The CDR3 spans 14 residues. The chain's CDR3 is CASSIAGNTGELFF. The DNA for the CDR3 is TGTGCCAGTAGTATAGCCGGGAACACCGGGGAGCTGTTTTTT.

This chain joins TRBV4-2 and TRBJ2-1, with D possibly being TRBD1 (6 bases). V was trimmed by 4 bases and J by 0 bases, leaving 13 bases between them. Germline V CDR1 and CDR2: LGHNA, YNFKEQ. CDR3 length equals 16 residues. CDR3 DNA: TGTGCCAGCAGCCGGAAAACACAGGGCTCCTACAATGAGCAGTTCTTC. Its protein is CASSRKTQGSYNEQFF.

In its sample, this clone was seen once. The CDR3 loop reads CASSLTPTGTGDYEQYF. In DNA form, the CDR3 reads TGCGCCAGCAGCTTGACCCCCACCGGGACAGGGGACTACGAGCAGTACTTC. This chain uses TRBV5-1 with TRBJ2-7, with 10 bases that match TRBD1. The CDR3 has 17 residues. The V gene's germline CDR1 is SGHRS and CDR2 YFSETQ. V gave up 1 base and J gave up 3 bases; unmatched junction bases: 10.